A single sample gave rise to the 19 T cell receptor beta chains below, sequenced in a study of blood T cell repertoires in COVID-19. TCRdb's table, derived via immunoSEQ multiplex PCR, lists solely in-frame clones and lacks some. Among roughly 260,000 clones listed, about 87% were seen once. Input material: peripheral blood. These TCRs come from a man between 60 and 70 years old who had recovered from COVID-19.

The J gene is TRBJ2-2, the V gene TRBV5-4, with TRBD2 matching over 9 bases. Trimming cost V 3 bases and J 2 bases; bases outside gene matches: 5. Germline V gene data show CDR1 as SGHNT and CDR2 as YYREEE (reference sequence). The CDR3 extends over 16 amino acids. CDR3 DNA sequence: TGTGCCAGCAGCTATCCTAGCGGGGAAAACACCGGGGAGCTGTTTTTT. Encoded protein: CASSYPSGENTGELFF.

This chain links TRBV15 with TRBJ1-4; D unresolved. CDR1 LNHNV and CDR2 YYDKDF come from the germline V gene (reference sequence). The CDR3 has 14 amino acids. The germline V and J ends were trimmed by 5 bases and 4 bases, with 11 bases remaining between them. The CDR3 DNA is TGTGCCACCAGCGTACACAAAGTTAATGAAAAACTGTTTTTT. Its translation is CATSVHKVNEKLFF.

This clone was recorded only once. This chain connects TRBV29-1 to TRBJ1-4, with 7 bases aligning to TRBD1. Unmatched junction bases numbered 7, after V lost 6 bases and J lost 6 bases. The CDR3 loop spans 13 amino acids. Germline assignment: CDR1 SQVTM and CDR2 ANQGSEA. In DNA form, the CDR3 reads TGCAGCGTCTCAGGGGGTTTATATGAAAAACTGTTTTTT. Residues: CSVSGGLYEKLFF.

The chain uses TRBV7-2 and TRBJ1-2; 7 bases align to TRBD1. Germline-derived CDR1 and CDR2 are SGHTA and FQGNSA. There are 15 residues in the CDR3. J lost 4 bases, V lost 4 bases, and 9 bases had no gene match. The CDR3 is CASSSKTGSTYGYTF. The DNA of the CDR3 is TGTGCCAGCAGCTCCAAGACAGGGTCGACCTATGGCTACACCTTC.

The V gene is TRBV7-9, the J gene TRBJ2-1, with 10 nucleotides matching TRBD2. Germline CDR1 reads SEHNR; CDR2 reads FQNEAQ (reference sequence). After removal of 2 bases from V and 7 bases from J, the junction contained 11 bases not matched to a gene. There are 17 residues in the CDR3. CDR3: CASSLRQTGLAMNEQFF. The DNA of the CDR3 is TGTGCCAGCAGCTTACGCCAGACGGGACTAGCGATGAATGAGCAGTTCTTC.

Ten or more counts support this clone. The J gene is TRBJ1-1, the V gene TRBV19; no reliable D call. The V end was cut by 8 bases, the J end by 2 bases, with 15 bases between. CDR3 length: 14 amino acids. CDR1 is LNHDA, CDR2 SQIVND, per germline (reference sequence). CDR3 sequence (DNA): TGTGCCAGTCTGAACTTCCAGGAAAACACTGAAGCTTTCTTT. Translating gives CASLNFQENTEAFF.

V and J are TRBV3-1 (or the pseudogene TRBV3-2) and TRBJ2-2, with 7 bases identical to TRBD1. Trimming removed 4 bases from V and 1 base from J; junction bases left unmatched: 6. This CDR3 region has 16 residues. Germline V gene sequence: CDR1 LGHDT, CDR2 YNNKEL (reference sequence). For the CDR3, the DNA is TGTGCCAGCAGCCCCCGGCGGACAGGGAACACCGGGGAGCTGTTTTTT. It is translated as CASSPRRTGNTGELFF.

V is TRBV9 and J is TRBJ1-2, with D possibly being TRBD1 (6 bases). The CDR3 has 14 amino acids. The germline V and J ends were trimmed by 3 bases and 8 bases, with 17 bases remaining between them. Germline V gene lookup returns CDR1 SGDLS and CDR2 YYNGEE. CDR3 sequence (DNA): TGTGCCAGCAGCGAGCCAGGGGTATTGAGAGGCTACACCTTC. Translated, it gives CASSEPGVLRGYTF.

The genes are TRBV12-5 and TRBJ2-3, with 9 nucleotides matching TRBD2. J gave up 2 bases and V 0 bases, and 18 bases lay outside the gene matches. This CDR3 is built from 21 residues. Germline V CDR1 and CDR2: LGHNT, FRNRAP. CDR3 sequence reads: CASGLVPEKTSGRQFTDTQYF. The CDR3 coding sequence is TGTGCTAGTGGTTTGGTACCGGAAAAGACTAGCGGAAGACAATTCACAGATACGCAGTATTTT.

V usage is TRBV9 and J usage is TRBJ2-1; 7 bases align to TRBD1. Germline lookup yields CDR1 SGDLS and CDR2 YYNGEE. Germline trimming cut 1 base from V and 5 bases from J; bases unmatched to any gene: 6. This CDR3 has 15 amino acids. The CDR3 is CASSVLWTGDNEQFF. The CDR3 nucleotides are TGTGCCAGCAGCGTACTCTGGACAGGCGACAATGAGCAGTTCTTC.

The chain couples TRBV6-5 to TRBJ2-7; 10 nucleotides match TRBD1. This CDR3 region has 13 residues. CDR1 and CDR2 from the germline V gene are MNHEY and SVGAGI. Trimming cost V 7 bases and J 3 bases; bases outside gene matches: 3. This CDR3 reads CASKTGGLYEQYF. In DNA form, the CDR3 reads TGTGCCAGCAAGACAGGGGGCCTCTACGAGCAGTACTTC.

The V call is TRBV9, the J call TRBJ2-7; possibly TRBD2 for D (6 bases). The CDR3 runs to 12 residues. V gave up 8 bases and J gave up 1 base, with 10 bases separating them. Germline CDR1 is SGDLS and CDR2 is YYNGEE. The DNA for the CDR3 is TGTGCCAGTGGTGGGGGGTCCTACGAGCAGTACTTC. It codes for CASGGGSYEQYF.

A few counts support this clone. The chain is built from TRBV4-1 and TRBJ2-2, with a possible D match to TRBD1 (5 bases). The CDR3 is 16 amino acids. V gave up 2 bases and J gave up 3 bases, with 13 bases separating them. The germline CDR1 and CDR2 sequences are MGHRA and YSYEKL. CDR3 residues: CASSQREGADTGELFF. In DNA, the CDR3 is TGCGCCAGCAGCCAAAGGGAAGGGGCCGACACCGGGGAGCTGTTTTTT.

The chain has TRBV19 and TRBJ2-1, with D perhaps matching TRBD2 (6 bases). This CDR3 is 15 amino acids long. Germline CDR1 and CDR2: LNHDA and SQIVND (reference sequence). V shed 4 bases and J shed 0 bases, with 10 bases lying between them. CDR3 sequence: CASSTLGGSYNEQFF. The CDR3 DNA follows: TGTGCCAGTAGTACCCTGGGAGGCTCCTACAATGAGCAGTTCTTC.

CDR3 sequence reads: CASSPQGEKAFF. CDR3 nucleotides: TGTGCCAGCAGCCCACAGGGGGAGAAAGCTTTCTTT. The rearrangement joins TRBV14 to TRBJ1-1, with TRBD1 identical over 8 bases. Germline assignment: CDR1 SGHDN and CDR2 FVKESK. This CDR3 region has 12 residues. Trimming at V came to 4 bases and at J to 9 bases, leaving 4 bases not matched to a gene.

This clone was counted a single time. The rearrangement joins TRBV5-1 to TRBJ2-7; TRBD1 matches 9 bases. The V and J ends lost 3 bases and 3 bases, in that order; junction bases with no gene match: 4. The CDR3 extends over 14 amino acids. CDR1 is SGHRS and CDR2 is YFSETQ in the germline V gene. The CDR3 spells CASSSGTGFYEQYF. CDR3 bases: TGCGCCAGCAGCTCGGGGACAGGGTTCTACGAGCAGTACTTC.

As for this clone: One junction end disagrees with the germline gene, perhaps due to a read error. This chain uses TRBV7-7 with TRBJ2-3; possible D gene TRBD1, 5 bases. The CDR3 is 16 amino acids. Germline V gives CDR1 SSHAT, CDR2 FNYEAQ (reference sequence). The CDR3 DNA follows: TGTGCTAGCAGCTTAGTGCTAGAAAGGGGAACAGATACGCAGTATTTT. It is translated as CASSLVLERGTDTQYF.

This clone has a handful of counts. The chain carries TRBV19 and TRBJ1-2; possibly TRBD1 for D (6 bases). Germline V gene data show CDR1 as LNHDA and CDR2 as SQIVND (reference sequence). V dropped 3 bases and J dropped 1 base, with 9 bases sitting between them. The CDR3 spans 14 residues. CDR3 in DNA: TGTGCCAGTAGTATTCCAGGGGTTAACTATGGCTACACCTTC. This sequence encodes CASSIPGVNYGYTF.

The V and J genes are TRBV7-9 and TRBJ2-5; the D gene is possibly TRBD1 (5 bases). The V end lost 5 bases, the J end lost 5 bases, and 12 bases lay between the germline ends. This CDR3 has 13 residues. Per the germline V gene, CDR1 is SEHNR and CDR2 is FQNEAQ (reference sequence). The CDR3 spells CASSRGVSETQYF. The CDR3 nucleotides are TGTGCCAGCAGCAGGGGTGTATCGGAGACCCAGTACTTC. Looking up the rest from reference TRBV7-9 and TRBJ2-5 gives the full variable domain: DTGVSQNPRHKITKRGQNVTFRCDPISEHNRLYWYRQTLGQGPEFLTYFQNEAQLEKSRLLSDRFSAERPKGSFSTLEIQRTEQGDSAMYLCASSRGVSETQYFGPGTRLLVL.